Detailed here is one T cell receptor (beta chain). What it binds is not known. These data come from a study of CD8+ T cells in alopecia areata. Study in general: Those treated were given oral tofacitinib at 5 to 10 mg twice daily. Affected scalp percentage determined the severity score of treated patients.

The treatment was: oral pan-JAK inhibitor, 5-10 mg twice daily. PBMCs yielded sorted CD4+ and CD8+ T cells. CDR1 is SQVTM, CDR2 ANQGSEA, per germline. Trimming at V came to 7 bases and at J to 5 bases, leaving 5 bases not matched to a gene. The length of the CDR3 is 12 residues. Study-level findings and limits: Scalp and blood retained many expanded lesional clones during tofacitinib.

Sequencing used cDNA as its template, made by extracting RNA and reverse transcribing it. The repertoire was sequenced with immunoSEQ multiplex PCR; TCRdb's copy has only in-frame clones and lacks some. The data contain 90,000 or so clones, 44% of them singletons. This specimen was CD8+ T cells sorted from blood, taken at week 24, from a patient treated with tofacitinib. This receptor was taken from a human donor with alopecia areata. V is TRBV29-1 and J is TRBJ2-1; 7 nucleotides match TRBD1. The CDR3 spells CSAWTGDNEQFF. CDR3 DNA sequence: TGCAGCGCGTGGACAGGTGACAATGAGCAGTTCTTC.